Listed below are T cell receptor beta chains from one sample, sequenced in a study of HIV-infected patients and healthy controls. TCRdb ran MiXCR on the 5' RACE reads and lists one entry per CDR3 protein. The sample includes about 18,000 distinct CDR3 sequences, roughly 8.7% of them seen just once. This specimen consisted of blood, obtained during antiretroviral therapy. Receptor source: an adult with HIV infection. CDR3s leave out the opening cysteine and the closing phenylalanine or tryptophan.

V gene	CDR3 protein
TRBV7-2	ASSARDRYEQY
TRBV7-2	ASSFARF
TRBV7-9	ASSARTGVEETQY
TRBV29-1	SVLLAGGRSSYNEQF
TRBV19	ASRDRGQGNYGYT
TRBV2	ASSYGRGINEKLF
TRBV21-1	ARSGTGENYGYT
TRBV20-1	SARDLTRASSLYGYT
TRBV28	ASSTDRGGWTEAF
TRBV30	AWSDWHPNTEAF
TRBV28	ASSLLGPNTGELF
TRBV7-9	ASRQDSNNEKLF
TRBV28	ASTSGGNQETQY
TRBV7-9	ASRLGAGPNEQF
TRBV5-1	ASSSASLAGGTEAF
TRBV14	ASSQTNTEAF